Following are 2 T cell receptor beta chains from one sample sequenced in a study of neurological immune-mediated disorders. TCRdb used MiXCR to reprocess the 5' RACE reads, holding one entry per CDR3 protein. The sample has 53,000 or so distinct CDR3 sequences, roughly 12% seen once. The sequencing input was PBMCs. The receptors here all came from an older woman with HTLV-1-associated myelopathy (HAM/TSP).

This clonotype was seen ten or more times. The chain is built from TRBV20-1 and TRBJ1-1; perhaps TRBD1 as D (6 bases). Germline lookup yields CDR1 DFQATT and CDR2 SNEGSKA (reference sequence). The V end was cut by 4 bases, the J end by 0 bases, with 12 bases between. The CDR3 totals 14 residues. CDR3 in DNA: TGCAGTGCTAAAGACAGGACCCTGAACACTGAAGCTTTCTTT. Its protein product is CSAKDRTLNTEAFF.

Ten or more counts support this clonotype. This CDR3 reads CASSVATGTDTQYF. The CDR3, as DNA: TGTGCCAGCAGCGTAGCTACGGGCACAGATACGCAGTATTTT. The chain uses TRBV9 and TRBJ2-3; D remains ambiguous. CDR1 and CDR2 from the germline V gene are SGDLS and YYNGEE. With 0 bases removed from V and 1 base from J, the gap between germline ends came to 6 bases. This CDR3 is built from 14 residues.